The 2 T cell receptor beta chains below come from one sample, sequenced in a study of T cell changes during pregnancy in multiple sclerosis. Sequencing used immunoSEQ multiplex PCR; TCRdb keeps in-frame clones, though not all of them. The repertoire consists of roughly 46,000 clones, with around 93% occurring once and the leading ten covering 3.5% to 5%. This specimen consisted of CD8+ T cells from peripheral blood mononuclear cells, obtained in the first trimester of pregnancy. These receptors all stem from a female donor with multiple sclerosis, enrolled in a pregnancy study.

This clone was seen a handful of times. The chain has TRBV6-4 and TRBJ2-6, with D uncertain. Trimming cost V 6 bases and J 0 bases, with 6 bases left between them. The CDR3 is 14 residues long. Germline CDR1 is MRHNA and CDR2 is SNTAGT. The CDR3, as DNA: TGTGCCAGCAGCGTTTACTCTGGGGCCAACGTCCTGACTTTC. Protein sequence: CASSVYSGANVLTF.

This chain links TRBV4-1 with TRBJ2-1; 9 positions agree with TRBD2. The V and J ends lost 1 base and 5 bases, in that order; junction bases with no gene match: 9. This CDR3 region has 17 residues. Germline V gene sequence: CDR1 MGHRA, CDR2 YSYEKL. The CDR3 sequence: CASSQVRLAGINNEQFF. In DNA form, the CDR3 reads TGCGCCAGCAGCCAAGTAAGGCTAGCGGGGATAAACAATGAGCAGTTCTTC.